This TCR beta chain was identified in a study of OX40 agonist ivuxolimab in advanced cancers. About the research overall: With ivuxolimab, an agonistic anti-OX40 (CD134) antibody, patients were treated. At doses from 0.01 to 10 mg/kg, patients were given intravenous ivuxolimab every 2 weeks.

Study-level points and caveats: Some patients who did not respond also had low normalized T-cell clonal expansion. Among T cells, CD8+ cells averaged more expanded clones than CD4+ cells.

Turning to this clone: Antigen: not known.

CDR3 length equals 14 residues. Germline CDR1 is MRHNA and CDR2 is SNTAGT. V lost 2 bases and J 3 bases, leaving 8 bases between the germline ends. The repertoire was sequenced with immunoSEQ multiplex PCR; TCRdb's copy has only in-frame clones and lacks some. The sample lists about 38,000 clones; 82% were seen once. Sequencing used CD4+ or CD8+ T cells sorted from blood, obtained in a trial of the OX40 agonist ivuxolimab. J is TRBJ1-5 and V is TRBV6-4, with D possibly matching TRBD1 (5 bases). This clonotype was obtained from an adult with an advanced solid tumor such as melanoma, head and neck, liver or kidney cancer. The CDR3 reads CASSDPGFNQPQHF. For the CDR3, the DNA is TGTGCCAGCAGTGACCCAGGGTTCAATCAGCCCCAGCATTTT.